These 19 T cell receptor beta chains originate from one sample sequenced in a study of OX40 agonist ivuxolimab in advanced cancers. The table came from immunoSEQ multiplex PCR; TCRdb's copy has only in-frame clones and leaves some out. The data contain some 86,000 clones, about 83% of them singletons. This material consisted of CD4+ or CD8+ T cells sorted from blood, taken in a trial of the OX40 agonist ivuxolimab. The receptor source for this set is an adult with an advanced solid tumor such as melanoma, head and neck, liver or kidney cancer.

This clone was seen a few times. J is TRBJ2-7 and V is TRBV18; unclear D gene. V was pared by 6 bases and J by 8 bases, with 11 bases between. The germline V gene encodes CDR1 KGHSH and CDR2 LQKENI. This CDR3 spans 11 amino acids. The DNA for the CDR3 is TGTGCCAGCTCCCTCAAGGATCAGCAGTACTTC. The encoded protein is CASSLKDQQYF.

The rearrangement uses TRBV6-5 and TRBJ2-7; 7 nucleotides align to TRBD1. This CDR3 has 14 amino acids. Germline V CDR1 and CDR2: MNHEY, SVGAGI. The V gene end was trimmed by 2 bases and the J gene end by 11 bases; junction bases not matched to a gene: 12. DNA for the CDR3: TGTGCCAGCAGTTACACCCTCTTGACAGGGAATAAGTACTTC. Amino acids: CASSYTLLTGNKYF.

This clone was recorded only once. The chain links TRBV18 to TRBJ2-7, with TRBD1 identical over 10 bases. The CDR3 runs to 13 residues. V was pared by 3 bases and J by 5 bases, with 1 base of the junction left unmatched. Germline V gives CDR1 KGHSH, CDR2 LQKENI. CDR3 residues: CASSPGTGDEQYF. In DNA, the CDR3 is TGTGCCAGCTCACCCGGGACAGGGGACGAGCAGTACTTC.

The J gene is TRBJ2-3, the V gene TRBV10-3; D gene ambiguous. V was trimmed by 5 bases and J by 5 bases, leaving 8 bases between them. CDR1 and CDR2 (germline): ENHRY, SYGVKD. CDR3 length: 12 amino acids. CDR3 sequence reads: CAISIQRDTQYF. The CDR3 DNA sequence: TGTGCCATCAGTATCCAGAGAGATACGCAGTATTTT.

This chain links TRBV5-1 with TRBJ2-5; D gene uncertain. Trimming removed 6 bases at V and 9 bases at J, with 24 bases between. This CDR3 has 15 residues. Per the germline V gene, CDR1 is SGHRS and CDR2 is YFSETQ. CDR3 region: CASKREPAVVTAQYF. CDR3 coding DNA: TGCGCCAGCAAAAGGGAACCCGCCGTTGTGACGGCCCAGTACTTC. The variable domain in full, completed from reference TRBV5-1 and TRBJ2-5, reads KAGVTQTPRYLIKTRGQQVTLSCSPISGHRSVSWYQQTPGQGLQFLFEYFSETQRNKGNFPGRFSGRQFSNSRSEMNVSTLELGDSALYLCASKREPAVVTAQYFGPGTRLLVL.

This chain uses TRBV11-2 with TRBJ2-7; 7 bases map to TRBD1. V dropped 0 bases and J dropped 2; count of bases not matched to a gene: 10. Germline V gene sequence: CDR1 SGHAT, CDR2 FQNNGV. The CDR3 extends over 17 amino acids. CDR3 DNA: TGTGCCAGCAGCTTAGAGGAGAGACAGGGTCTACCCTACGAGCAGTACTTC. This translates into CASSLEERQGLPYEQYF.

Here the CDR3 reads CASSQEERGLLRAFF. The CDR3, as DNA: TGTGCCAGCAGCCAAGAGGAAAGGGGACTCTTGAGGGCTTTCTTT. This sequence joins TRBV14 and TRBJ1-1, with D possibly matching TRBD1 (5 bases). V was trimmed by 0 bases and J by 11 bases, leaving 19 bases between them. In germline, CDR1 is SGHDN, CDR2 FVKESK. The CDR3 loop spans 15 amino acids.

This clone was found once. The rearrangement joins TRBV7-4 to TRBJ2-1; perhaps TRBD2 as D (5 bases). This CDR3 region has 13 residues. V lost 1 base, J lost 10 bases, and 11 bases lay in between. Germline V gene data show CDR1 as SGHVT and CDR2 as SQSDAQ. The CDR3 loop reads CASSLEKLGEQFF. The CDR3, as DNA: TGTGCCAGCAGCTTAGAGAAACTAGGAGAGCAGTTCTTC.

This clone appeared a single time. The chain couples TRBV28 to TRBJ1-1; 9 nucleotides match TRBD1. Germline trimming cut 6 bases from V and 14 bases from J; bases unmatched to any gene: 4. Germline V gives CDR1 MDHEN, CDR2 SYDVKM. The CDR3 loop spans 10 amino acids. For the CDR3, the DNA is TGTGCCAGCAGCCACAGGGGGCAATTCTTT. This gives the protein CASSHRGQFF.

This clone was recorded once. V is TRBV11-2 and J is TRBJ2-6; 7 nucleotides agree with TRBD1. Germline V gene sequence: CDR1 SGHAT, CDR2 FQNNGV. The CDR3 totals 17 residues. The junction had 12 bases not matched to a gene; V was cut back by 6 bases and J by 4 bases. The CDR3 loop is CASRTYRGGLGANVLTF. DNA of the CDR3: TGTGCCAGCAGAACCTACAGGGGTGGTCTCGGGGCCAACGTCCTGACTTTC.

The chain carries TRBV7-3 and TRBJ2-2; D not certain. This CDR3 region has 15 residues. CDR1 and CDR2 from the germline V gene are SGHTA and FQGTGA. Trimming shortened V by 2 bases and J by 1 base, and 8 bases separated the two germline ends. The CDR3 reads CASSLFGRNTGELFF. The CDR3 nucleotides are TGTGCCAGCAGCTTATTTGGGCGGAACACCGGGGAGCTGTTTTTT.

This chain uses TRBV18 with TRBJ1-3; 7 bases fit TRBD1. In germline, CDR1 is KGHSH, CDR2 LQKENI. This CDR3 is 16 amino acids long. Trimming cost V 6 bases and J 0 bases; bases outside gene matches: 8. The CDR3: CASSQGTVNSGNTIYF. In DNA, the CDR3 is TGTGCCAGCTCCCAAGGGACAGTAAACTCTGGAAACACCATATATTTT.

The CDR3 bases are TGTGCCAGCAGCTTACTTACCGGCAGCTTATCCTCTGGAAACACCATATATTTT. It is translated as CASSLLTGSLSSGNTIYF. The chain joins TRBV7-9 to TRBJ1-3; D ambiguous. Trimming pared 2 bases from V and 0 bases from J, leaving 17 bases between. Germline V CDR1 and CDR2: SEHNR, FQNEAQ (reference sequence). CDR3 length: 18 amino acids.

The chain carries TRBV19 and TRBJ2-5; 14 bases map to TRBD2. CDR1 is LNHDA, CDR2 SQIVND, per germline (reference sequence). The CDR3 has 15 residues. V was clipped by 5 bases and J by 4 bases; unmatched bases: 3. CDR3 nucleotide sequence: TGTGCCAGTAGTCTCGGACTAGCGGGAGGAGAGACCCAGTACTTC. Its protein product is CASSLGLAGGETQYF.

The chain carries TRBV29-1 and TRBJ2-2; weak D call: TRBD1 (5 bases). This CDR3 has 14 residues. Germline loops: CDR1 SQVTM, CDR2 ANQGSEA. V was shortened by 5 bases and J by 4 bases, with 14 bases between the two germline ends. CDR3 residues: CSVRIGVSTGELFF. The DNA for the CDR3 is TGCAGCGTTCGGATAGGGGTGAGCACCGGGGAGCTGTTTTTT.

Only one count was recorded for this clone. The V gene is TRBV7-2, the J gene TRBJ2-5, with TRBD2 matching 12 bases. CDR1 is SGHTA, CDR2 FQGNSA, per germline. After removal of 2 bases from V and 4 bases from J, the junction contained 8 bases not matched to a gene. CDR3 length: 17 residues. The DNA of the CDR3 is TGTGCCAGCAGCTTATATCGGCTAGCGGGAGGGGGAGAGACCCAGTACTTC. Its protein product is CASSLYRLAGGGETQYF.

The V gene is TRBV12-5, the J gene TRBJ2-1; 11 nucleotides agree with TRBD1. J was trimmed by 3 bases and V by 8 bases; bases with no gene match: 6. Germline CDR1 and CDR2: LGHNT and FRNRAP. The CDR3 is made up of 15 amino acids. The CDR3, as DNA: TGTGCTAGTTCACTCGGGACAGGGGGCTACAATGAGCAGTTCTTC. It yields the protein CASSLGTGGYNEQFF. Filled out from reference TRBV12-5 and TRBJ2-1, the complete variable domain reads DARVTQTPRHKVTEMGQEVTMRCQPILGHNTVFWYRQTMMQGLELLAYFRNRAPLDDSGMPKDRFSAEMPDATLATLKIQPSEPRDSAVYFCASSLGTGGYNEQFFGPGTRLTVL.

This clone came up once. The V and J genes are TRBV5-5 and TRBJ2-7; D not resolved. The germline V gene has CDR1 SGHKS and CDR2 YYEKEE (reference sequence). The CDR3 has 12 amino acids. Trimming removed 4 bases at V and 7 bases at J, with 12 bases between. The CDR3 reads CASSLTAWEQYF. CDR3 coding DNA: TGTGCCAGCAGCCTAACCGCGTGGGAGCAGTACTTC.

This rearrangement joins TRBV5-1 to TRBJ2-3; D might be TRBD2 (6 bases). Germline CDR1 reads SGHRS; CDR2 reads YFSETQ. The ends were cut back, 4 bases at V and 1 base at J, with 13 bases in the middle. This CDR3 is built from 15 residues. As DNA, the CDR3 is TGCGCCAGCAGCCATTCTTCTAGCGGCACAGATACGCAGTATTTT. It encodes CASSHSSSGTDTQYF.